These 2 T cell receptor beta chains were sequenced from one sample in a study of T cell responses to AZD1222 COVID-19 vaccine. Sequencing was performed with immunoSEQ multiplex PCR; in TCRdb, only in-frame clones are kept and a portion is missing. This repertoire shows 110,000 to 150,000 clones, around nine tenths found once; its top ten account for about 5.5%. This specimen consisted of peripheral blood, obtained on day 0 of AZD1222 vaccination. The receptor source for this set is an adult in good health.

The J gene is TRBJ1-4, the V gene TRBV19; no clear D. Germline-derived CDR1 and CDR2 are LNHDA and SQIVND (reference sequence). Trimming pared 3 bases from V and 10 bases from J, leaving 12 bases between. This CDR3 has 13 residues. CDR3 nucleotide sequence: TGTGCCAGTAGTATCCTCCTATGGGGAAAACTGTTTTTT. Protein product: CASSILLWGKLFF.

The chain employs TRBV29-1 and TRBJ2-1, with a possible D match to TRBD2 (6 bases). The CDR3 is made up of 14 amino acids. The germline CDR1 and CDR2 sequences are SQVTM and ANQGSEA. V dropped 4 bases and J dropped 0 bases, with 10 bases sitting between them. The CDR3 bases are TGCAGCGTTGCTAGCGCCAGCTCCTACAATGAGCAGTTCTTC. Its translation: CSVASASSYNEQFF.